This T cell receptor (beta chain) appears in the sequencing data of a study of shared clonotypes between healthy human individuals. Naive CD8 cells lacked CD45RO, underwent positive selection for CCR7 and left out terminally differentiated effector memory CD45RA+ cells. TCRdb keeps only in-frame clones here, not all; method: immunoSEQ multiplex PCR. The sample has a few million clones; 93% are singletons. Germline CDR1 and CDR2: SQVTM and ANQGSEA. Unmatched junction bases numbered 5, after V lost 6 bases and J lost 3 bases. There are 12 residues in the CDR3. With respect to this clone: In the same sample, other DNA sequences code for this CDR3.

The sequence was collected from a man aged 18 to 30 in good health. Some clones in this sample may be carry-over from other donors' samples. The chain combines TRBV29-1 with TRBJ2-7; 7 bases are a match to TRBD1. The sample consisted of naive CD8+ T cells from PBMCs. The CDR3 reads CSVRAGGYEQYF. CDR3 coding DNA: TGCAGCGTCCGGGCAGGGGGCTACGAGCAGTACTTC.